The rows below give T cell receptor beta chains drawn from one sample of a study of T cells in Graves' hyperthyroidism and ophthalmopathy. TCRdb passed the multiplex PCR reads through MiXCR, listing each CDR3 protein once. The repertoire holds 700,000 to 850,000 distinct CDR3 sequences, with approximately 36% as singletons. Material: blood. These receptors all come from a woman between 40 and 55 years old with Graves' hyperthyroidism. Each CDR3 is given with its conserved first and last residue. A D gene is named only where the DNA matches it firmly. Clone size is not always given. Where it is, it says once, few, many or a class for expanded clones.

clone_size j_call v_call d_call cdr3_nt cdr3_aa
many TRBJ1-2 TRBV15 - TGTGCCACCAGCCCCGTTTCGGGATCTAACTATGGCTACACCTTC CATSPVSGSNYGYTF
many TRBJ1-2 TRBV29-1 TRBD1 TGCAGCATAACAGGGGCCCGTAACTATGGCTACACCTTC CSITGARNYGYTF
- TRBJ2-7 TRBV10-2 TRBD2 TGCGCCAGCGGTGGGACTAGCAACGAGCAGTACTTC CASGGTSNEQYF
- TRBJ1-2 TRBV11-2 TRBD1 TGTGCCAGCATCCGGGACAGCAATCCCTATGGCTACACCTTC CASIRDSNPYGYTF
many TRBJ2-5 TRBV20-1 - TGCAGTGCTAGTTACGGGGTGGTAAAGACCCAGTACTTC CSASYGVVKTQYF
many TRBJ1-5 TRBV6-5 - TGTGCCAGCAGTACGACAAGCCAGCCCCAGCATTTT CASSTTSQPQHF
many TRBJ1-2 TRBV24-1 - TGTGCCACCAACCCGGGAGGTTTGGGCTACACCTTC CATNPGGLGYTF
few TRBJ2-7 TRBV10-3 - TGTGCCAGCAGTTACGAGTTCTCCTACGAGCAGTACTTC CASSYEFSYEQYF
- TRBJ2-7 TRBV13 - TGTGCCAGCAGCTGGCCCGCGGGGGAGCAGTACTTC CASSWPAGEQYF
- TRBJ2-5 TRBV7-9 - TGTGCCAGCAGTCTAAGTACGCTGGGGGAGACCCAGTACTTC CASSLSTLGETQYF
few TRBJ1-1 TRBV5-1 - TGCGCTCGGTCGGGGGGCGGCGTGCGGAACACTGAAGCTTTCTTT CARSGGGVRNTEAFF
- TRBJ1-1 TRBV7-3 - TGCGCCAGCAGCTTAAAAGCGGAAACTGAAGCTTTCTTT CASSLKAETEAFF
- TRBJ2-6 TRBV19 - TGTGCCAGTAGTATGGCAGGGGCGGCTGGGGCCAACGTCCTGACTTTC CASSMAGAAGANVLTF
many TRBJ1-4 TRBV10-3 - TGTGCCATCAGTGAGTCGAGAGGGGGTGAAGAAAAACTGTTTTTT CAISESRGGEEKLFF
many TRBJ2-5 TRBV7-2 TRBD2 TGTGCCAGCAGCCTAGGAGGGACTAGCGGGAGTGAGACCCAGTACTTC CASSLGGTSGSETQYF
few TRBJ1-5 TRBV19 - TGTGCCAGTAGTATAATCCCCCTACAGGGCAATCAGCCCCAGCATTTT CASSIIPLQGNQPQHF
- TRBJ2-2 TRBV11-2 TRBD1 TGTGCCAGCAGCTTAGTACCAACAGGGGTCCACACCGGGGAGCTGTTTTTT CASSLVPTGVHTGELFF